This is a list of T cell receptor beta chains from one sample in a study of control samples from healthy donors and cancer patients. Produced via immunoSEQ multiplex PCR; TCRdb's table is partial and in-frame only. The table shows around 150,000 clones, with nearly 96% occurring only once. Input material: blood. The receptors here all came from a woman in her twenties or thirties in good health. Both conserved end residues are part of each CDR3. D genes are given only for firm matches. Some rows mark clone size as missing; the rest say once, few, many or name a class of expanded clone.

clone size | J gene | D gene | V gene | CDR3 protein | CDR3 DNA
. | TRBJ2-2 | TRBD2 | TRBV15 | CATSKPSGALTGELFF | TGTGCCACCAGCAAACCTAGCGGGGCCCTGACCGGGGAGCTGTTTTTT
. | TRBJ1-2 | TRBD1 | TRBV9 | CASSVTDRGNGYTF | TGTGCCAGCAGCGTCACGGACAGGGGGAATGGCTACACCTTC
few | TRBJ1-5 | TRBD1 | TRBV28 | CASSVSPGTGGQPQHF | TGTGCCAGCAGTGTGTCCCCCGGGACAGGGGGTCAGCCCCAGCATTTT
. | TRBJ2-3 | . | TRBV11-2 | CASSLGVTDTQYF | TGTGCCAGCAGCTTAGGGGTCACAGATACGCAGTATTTT
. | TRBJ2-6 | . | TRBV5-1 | CASSLAQGGSGANVLTF | TGCGCCAGCAGCTTGGCCCAGGGGGGGTCTGGGGCCAACGTCCTGACTTTC
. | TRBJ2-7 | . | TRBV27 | CASSSYANEQYF | TGTGCCAGCAGTTCCTACGCCAACGAGCAGTACTTC
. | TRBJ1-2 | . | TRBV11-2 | CASSAVGGTVGMFGYTF | TGTGCCAGCAGCGCCGTAGGCGGGACGGTGGGGATGTTTGGCTACACCTTC
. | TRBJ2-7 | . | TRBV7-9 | CASSLVSLRKTHEQYF | TGTGCCAGCAGCTTAGTGTCTCTCAGGAAGACCCACGAGCAGTACTTC
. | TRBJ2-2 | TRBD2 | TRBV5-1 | CASSNGLAGGREFTGELFF | TGCGCCAGCAGCAATGGACTAGCGGGGGGGCGCGAGTTCACCGGGGAGCTGTTTTTT
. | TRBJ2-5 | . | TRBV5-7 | CASSAGNPSQETQYF | TGTGCCAGCAGCGCCGGGAACCCCTCCCAAGAGACCCAGTACTTC
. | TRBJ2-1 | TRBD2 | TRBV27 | CASRDTSGSFNEQFF | TGTGCCAGCAGGGATACTAGCGGGAGCTTCAATGAGCAGTTCTTC
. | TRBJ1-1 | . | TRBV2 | CASSPATEAFF | TGTGCCAGCAGCCCCGCCACTGAAGCTTTCTTT